The 30 T cell receptor beta chains listed next were all sequenced from one sample in a study of OX40 agonist ivuxolimab in advanced cancers. The protocol was immunoSEQ multiplex PCR, while the TCRdb copy is restricted to in-frame clones and leaves out a portion. The repertoire holds nearly 65,000 clones, with roughly nine tenths as singletons. The source material was CD4+ or CD8+ T cells sorted from blood, sampled in a trial of the OX40 agonist ivuxolimab. These receptors all stem from an adult with an advanced solid tumor such as melanoma, head and neck, liver or kidney cancer.

This chain links TRBV4-1 with TRBJ1-2; 7 bases are a match to TRBD1. CDR1 MGHRA and CDR2 YSYEKL come from the germline V gene. Trimming cost V 4 bases and J 5 bases; bases outside gene matches: 13. The length of the CDR3 is 16 residues. CDR3 sequence (DNA): TGCGCCAGCAGCCTCGACCCAGGGGGGAACTGGTATGGCTACACCTTC. As protein: CASSLDPGGNWYGYTF.

The chain links TRBV27 to TRBJ1-2; D is unclear. The CDR3 sequence is 11 residues long. Germline-derived CDR1 and CDR2 are MNHEY and SMNVEV (reference sequence). V was cut by 8 bases and J by 2 bases, with 6 bases left in between. The CDR3: CASGDNYGYTF. Written as DNA, the CDR3 is TGTGCCAGCGGAGACAACTATGGCTACACCTTC.

The J gene is TRBJ2-3, the V gene TRBV6-5, with unresolved D. The CDR3 runs 12 residues. V was shortened by 6 bases and J by 3 bases, with 7 bases between the two germline ends. Germline V lookup: CDR1 MNHEY, CDR2 SVGAGI. CDR3 amino acids: CASSLGTDTQYF. The CDR3 region has the DNA TGTGCCAGCAGCCTCGGGACAGATACGCAGTATTTT.

The genes are TRBV28 and TRBJ2-6; D call uncertain. This CDR3 region has 15 residues. Germline V gene sequence: CDR1 MDHEN, CDR2 SYDVKM. V dropped 4 bases and J dropped 0 bases, with 7 bases sitting between them. For the CDR3, the DNA is TGTGCCAGCAGTTCGTCCAGCTCTGGGGCCAACGTCCTGACTTTC. As protein: CASSSSSSGANVLTF.

The V and J genes are TRBV7-9 and TRBJ2-5, with D possibly matching TRBD2 (6 bases). The germline V gene encodes CDR1 SEHNR and CDR2 FQNEAQ (reference sequence). The V end was cut by 5 bases, the J end by 7 bases, with 14 bases between. The CDR3 totals 13 residues. As DNA, the CDR3 is TGTGCCAGCAGCCTCTCAGACGGGGGGACCCAGTACTTC. Its protein product is CASSLSDGGTQYF. Complete variable domain (other parts from reference TRBV7-9 and TRBJ2-5): DTGVSQNPRHKITKRGQNVTFRCDPISEHNRLYWYRQTLGQGPEFLTYFQNEAQLEKSRLLSDRFSAERPKGSFSTLEIQRTEQGDSAMYLCASSLSDGGTQYFGPGTRLLVL.

The J gene is TRBJ2-3, the V gene TRBV5-1; 9 positions agree with TRBD2. With 0 bases clipped from V and 4 bases from J, the junction kept 9 bases outside the gene matches. The CDR3 length is 17 residues. The V gene's germline CDR1 is SGHRS and CDR2 YFSETQ. This chain's CDR3 is CASSLEGQRGVADTQYF. The CDR3 bases are TGCGCCAGCAGCTTGGAAGGGCAGCGGGGGGTCGCAGATACGCAGTATTTT.

V usage is TRBV28 and J usage is TRBJ1-1; no reliable D call. Germline CDR1 is MDHEN and CDR2 is SYDVKM. The CDR3 covers 16 residues. Trimming cost V 3 bases and J 3 bases, with 17 bases left between them. In nucleotides, the CDR3 is TGTGCCAGCAGTTTGGTCCCAACGGTCGTGCACACTGAAGCTTTCTTT. Its protein is CASSLVPTVVHTEAFF.

This clone turned up a few times. V gene TRBV2 combines with J gene TRBJ2-7; no clear D gene. The germline V and J ends were trimmed by 5 bases and 4 bases, with 9 bases remaining between them. CDR3 length: 12 residues. Germline assignment: CDR1 SNHLY and CDR2 FYNNEI. CDR3 protein: CASSTSPYEQYV. As DNA, the CDR3 is TGTGCCAGCAGTACATCCCCTTACGAGCAGTACGTC.

The chain combines TRBV4-1 with TRBJ1-2, with D unresolved. Germline V gene data show CDR1 as MGHRA and CDR2 as YSYEKL. Trimming left V 2 bases short and J 5 bases short, with 24 bases between. The CDR3 runs to 18 residues. The chain's CDR3 is CASSQPPNSPNRLYGYTF. In DNA, the CDR3 is TGCGCCAGCAGCCAACCCCCCAATTCCCCGAACAGATTATATGGCTACACCTTC.

The chain couples TRBV7-6 to TRBJ2-7; 7 nucleotides agree with TRBD1. Germline values: CDR1 SGHVS, CDR2 FNYEAQ. Trimming cost V 8 bases and J 6 bases; bases outside gene matches: 16. CDR3 length: 15 amino acids. This chain's CDR3 is CASGITPYRGPEQYF. CDR3 bases: TGTGCCAGCGGAATTACCCCCTACAGGGGCCCCGAGCAGTACTTC.

V gene TRBV27 combines with J gene TRBJ2-1; 10 bases line up with TRBD1. Germline CDR1 is MNHEY and CDR2 is SMNVEV (reference sequence). With 3 bases clipped from V and 9 bases from J, the junction kept 2 bases outside the gene matches. The CDR3 runs to 13 residues. As DNA, the CDR3 is TGTGCCAGCAGTTTGACAGGGGGCACTGAGCAGTTCTTC. Its protein is CASSLTGGTEQFF.

V usage is TRBV27 and J usage is TRBJ2-2; 8 bases match TRBD1. The V and J ends lost 5 bases and 7 bases, in that order; junction bases with no gene match: 6. Germline CDR1 MNHEY, CDR2 SMNVEV (reference sequence). The CDR3 contains 14 residues. CDR3 DNA sequence: TGTGCCAGCAGTCCCGGGACAGGTCTCGGGGAGCTGTTTTTT. Translated: CASSPGTGLGELFF.

The chain joins TRBV19 to TRBJ2-1; 9 bases are shared with TRBD2. The CDR3 contains 17 residues. CDR1 and CDR2 from the germline V gene are LNHDA and SQIVND (reference sequence). Trimming took 3 bases from V and 9 from J; bases not matched to a gene: 15. CDR3 sequence: CASSIPPRAGGRSEQFF. The CDR3 DNA reads as TGTGCCAGTAGTATCCCGCCCCGGGCGGGGGGGCGGAGTGAGCAGTTCTTC.

This chain joins TRBV7-9 and TRBJ1-3; 8 nucleotides line up with TRBD1. This CDR3 is built from 17 residues. After removal of 4 bases from V and 4 bases from J, the junction contained 12 bases not matched to a gene. Germline V gene sequence: CDR1 SEHNR, CDR2 FQNEAQ (reference sequence). The CDR3 is CASSSRQLQGVGNTIYF. CDR3 DNA: TGTGCCAGCAGCTCACGCCAGTTACAGGGGGTGGGAAACACCATATATTTT.

The V gene is TRBV4-2, the J gene TRBJ1-2; D is perhaps TRBD1 (5 bases). The CDR3 totals 16 residues. CDR1 is LGHNA, CDR2 YNFKEQ, per germline. The V end lost 0 bases, the J end lost 0 bases, and 11 bases lay between the germline ends. Here the CDR3 DNA reads TGTGCCAGCAGCCAAGATGGGGAGGGGACTAACTATGGCTACACCTTC. It yields the protein CASSQDGEGTNYGYTF.

This chain uses TRBV27 with TRBJ1-6; D may be TRBD1 (6 bases). The CDR3 has 14 residues. V was cut by 7 bases and J by 6 bases, with 13 bases left in between. Germline V gene lookup returns CDR1 MNHEY and CDR2 SMNVEV (reference sequence). The CDR3: CASTSGTPNSPLHF. DNA for the CDR3: TGTGCCAGCACTTCCGGGACACCTAATTCACCCCTCCACTTT.

J is TRBJ2-2 and V is TRBV4-1, with TRBD1 as a possible D gene (5 bases). Germline CDR1 reads MGHRA; CDR2 reads YSYEKL. The CDR3 length is 14 residues. V gave up 0 bases and J gave up 8 bases, with 10 bases separating them. CDR3 DNA: TGCGCCAGCAGCCAAGACAGGGCTGTGGGGGAGCTGTTTTTT. Its translation: CASSQDRAVGELFF.

V and J are TRBV25-1 and TRBJ2-3; either TRBD1 or TRBD2 may fit D (6 bases each). Trimming shortened V by 0 bases and J by 2 bases, and 15 bases separated the two germline ends. The germline gives CDR1 MGHDK, CDR2 SYGVNS. CDR3 length equals 17 residues. CDR3 in amino acids: CASSEYVGGPATDTQYF. DNA for the CDR3: TGTGCCAGCAGTGAATATGTAGGGGGGCCGGCCACAGATACGCAGTATTTT. Supplemented by reference TRBV25-1 and TRBJ2-3, the full variable domain reads EADIYQTPRYLVIGTGKKITLECSQTMGHDKMYWYQQDPGMELHLIHYSYGVNSTEKGDLSSESTVSRIRTEHFPLTLESARPSHTSQYLCASSEYVGGPATDTQYFGPGTRLTVL.

The gene calls are TRBV9 and TRBJ2-3, with 10 positions matching TRBD2. The trim removed 0 bases at V and 6 bases at J, leaving 10 bases unmatched. The germline gives CDR1 SGDLS, CDR2 YYNGEE. The CDR3 spans 17 residues. In nucleotides, the CDR3 is TGTGCCAGCAGCGTAGAGCGTAGTAGCGGGGGGACGGATACGCAGTATTTT. It specifies CASSVERSSGGTDTQYF.

As to this clone: Other DNA sequences in the same sample also yield this CDR3. CDR3 in amino acids: CASRDGAGEQYV. For the CDR3, the DNA is TGTGCCAGCAGAGATGGGGCGGGGGAGCAGTACGTC. The gene calls are TRBV6-1 and TRBJ2-7, with D perhaps TRBD2 (6 bases). Germline CDR1 reads MNHNS; CDR2 reads SASEGT. There are 12 residues in the CDR3. Trimming shortened V by 6 bases and J by 7 bases, and 13 bases separated the two germline ends.

V is TRBV7-6 and J is TRBJ1-1, with unresolved D. V lost 1 base, J lost 6 bases, and 9 bases lay in between. Germline assignment: CDR1 SGHVS and CDR2 FNYEAQ. The CDR3 has 13 residues. DNA of the CDR3: TGTGCCAGCAGCTTAGAAGGGTTTGCTGAAGCTTTCTTT. Protein product: CASSLEGFAEAFF. Variable domain in full (rest from reference TRBV7-6 and TRBJ1-1): GAGVSQSPRYKVTKRGQDVALRCDPISGHVSLYWYRQALGQGPEFLTYFNYEAQQDKSGLPNDRFSAERPEGSISTLTIQRTEQRDSAMYRCASSLEGFAEAFFGQGTRLTVV.

This clone occurred once. This chain links TRBV7-3 with TRBJ2-5; 10 nucleotides match TRBD2. Per the germline V gene, CDR1 is SGHTA and CDR2 is FQGTGA. The CDR3 is made up of 14 amino acids. J gave up 1 base and V 5 bases, and 1 base lay outside the gene matches. CDR3 in amino acids: CASSRTSGQETQYF. The CDR3 DNA sequence: TGTGCCAGCAGCCGGACTAGCGGCCAAGAGACCCAGTACTTC.

This chain links TRBV27 with TRBJ1-4; TRBD1 matches 8 bases. This CDR3 comprises 14 residues. Trimming took 3 bases from V and 7 from J; bases not matched to a gene: 4. Germline values: CDR1 MNHEY, CDR2 SMNVEV (reference sequence). CDR3 protein: CASSFTGGFEKLFF. CDR3 sequence (DNA): TGTGCCAGCAGTTTTACAGGGGGGTTTGAAAAACTGTTTTTT. Filled out from reference TRBV27 and TRBJ1-4, the complete variable domain reads EAQVTQNPRYLITVTGKKLTVTCSQNMNHEYMSWYRQDPGLGLRQIYYSMNVEVTDKGDVPEGYKVSRKEKRNFPLILESPSPNQTSLYFCASSFTGGFEKLFFGSGTQLSVL.

The CDR3, as DNA: TGTGCCAGCAGCTTAGTAGCAGGGGTTTCGGGAAACACCATATATTTT. It codes for CASSLVAGVSGNTIYF. The rearrangement links TRBV7-8 to TRBJ1-3; D is possibly TRBD1 (6 bases). The CDR3 loop spans 16 amino acids. Trimming left V 1 base short and J 4 bases short, with 14 bases between. CDR1 is SGHVS and CDR2 is FQNEAQ in the germline V gene.

This chain uses TRBV10-3 with TRBJ2-2, with 7 bases aligning to TRBD1. The V segment lost 0 bases and the J segment 6 bases; nucleotides outside the gene matches: 7. Germline V gene data show CDR1 as ENHRY and CDR2 as SYGVKD. The CDR3 covers 16 residues. The CDR3 nucleotides read TGTGCCATCAGTGAGTCGATCAGGGGGTGGTCCGGGGAGCTGTTTTTT. Translated: CAISESIRGWSGELFF.

V usage is TRBV15 and J usage is TRBJ2-2, with D tentatively TRBD1 (7 bases). The CDR3 extends over 15 amino acids. From germline, CDR1 is LNHNV and CDR2 YYDKDF (reference sequence). Trimming took off 1 base at V and 5 bases at J, with 11 bases between the two ends. The CDR3 DNA is TGTGCCACCAGCAGAGCGGCAGGGGGGACCGGGGAGCTGTTTTTT. Protein: CATSRAAGGTGELFF.

The J gene is TRBJ2-1, the V gene TRBV9; D may be TRBD2 (5 bases). CDR1 is SGDLS and CDR2 is YYNGEE in the germline V gene. The V end was cut by 3 bases, the J end by 10 bases, with 8 bases between. CDR3 length: 11 residues. The CDR3 spells CASSAPGEQFF. The CDR3 DNA sequence: TGTGCCAGCAGCGCTCCGGGAGAGCAGTTCTTC.

V is TRBV10-3 and J is TRBJ1-6; 8 positions match TRBD1. From germline, CDR1 is ENHRY and CDR2 SYGVKD. The CDR3 spans 16 residues. Trimming cost V 2 bases and J 6 bases; bases outside gene matches: 6. As DNA, the CDR3 is TGTGCCATCAGTGAGCCTCCGGGGACAGGTAATTCACCCCTCCACTTT. As protein: CAISEPPGTGNSPLHF.

V usage is TRBV5-5 and J usage is TRBJ2-7; D possibly corresponds to TRBD1 (6 bases). Germline V gene sequence: CDR1 SGHKS, CDR2 YYEKEE (reference sequence). Trimming cost V 0 bases and J 3 bases, with 7 bases left between them. This CDR3 region has 13 residues. Written as DNA, the CDR3 is TGTGCCAGCAGCTTGGGACAGGACTACGAGCAGTACTTC. This codes for CASSLGQDYEQYF.

The rearrangement joins TRBV25-1 to TRBJ2-1, with 11 bases that match TRBD2. Germline lookup yields CDR1 MGHDK and CDR2 SYGVNS. CDR3 size: 15 residues. V lost 3 bases to trimming and J lost 3 bases; unmatched junction nucleotides: 1. For the CDR3, the DNA is TGTGCCAGCAGTGACCTAGCGGGGGGCTACAATGAGCAGTTCTTC. Translating it yields CASSDLAGGYNEQFF.